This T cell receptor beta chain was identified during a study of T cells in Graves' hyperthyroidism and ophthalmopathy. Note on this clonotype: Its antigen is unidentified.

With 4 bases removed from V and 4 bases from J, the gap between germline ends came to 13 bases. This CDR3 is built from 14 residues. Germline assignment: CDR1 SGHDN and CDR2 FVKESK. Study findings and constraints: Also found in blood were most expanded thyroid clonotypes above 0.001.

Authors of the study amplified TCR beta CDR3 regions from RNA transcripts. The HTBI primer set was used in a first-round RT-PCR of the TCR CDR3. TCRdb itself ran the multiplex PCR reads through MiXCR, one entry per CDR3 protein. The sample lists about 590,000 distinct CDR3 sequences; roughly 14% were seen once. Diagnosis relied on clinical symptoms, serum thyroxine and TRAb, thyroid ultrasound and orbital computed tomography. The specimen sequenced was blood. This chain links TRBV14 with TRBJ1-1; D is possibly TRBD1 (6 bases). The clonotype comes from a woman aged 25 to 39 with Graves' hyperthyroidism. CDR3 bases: TGTGCCAGCAGCCCACGACAGGTATCCACTGAAGCTTTCTTT. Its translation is CASSPRQVSTEAFF.